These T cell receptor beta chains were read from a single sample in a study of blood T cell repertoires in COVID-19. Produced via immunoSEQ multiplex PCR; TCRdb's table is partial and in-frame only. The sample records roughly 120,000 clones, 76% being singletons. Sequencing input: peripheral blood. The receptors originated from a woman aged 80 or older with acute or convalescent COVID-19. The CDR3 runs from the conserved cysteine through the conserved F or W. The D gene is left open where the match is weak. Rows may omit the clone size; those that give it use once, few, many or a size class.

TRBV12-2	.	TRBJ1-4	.	CASRLVTGKLFF	TGTGCAAGTCGCTTAGTCACAGGTAAACTGTTTTTT
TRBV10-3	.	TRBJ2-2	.	CAIAGARDTGELFF	TGTGCCATCGCGGGGGCTCGGGACACCGGGGAGCTGTTTTTT
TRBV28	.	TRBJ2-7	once	CASSLLGLAEQYF	TGTGCCAGCAGTTTACTCGGACTTGCCGAGCAGTACTTC
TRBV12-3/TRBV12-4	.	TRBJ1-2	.	CASAPGMYGYTF	TGTGCCAGCGCCCCGGGGATGTATGGCTACACCTTC
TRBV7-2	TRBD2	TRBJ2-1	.	CASSRWAGGNNEQFF	TGTGCCAGCAGCCGGTGGGCGGGAGGGAACAATGAGCAGTTCTTC
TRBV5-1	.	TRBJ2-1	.	CASSEDFNEQFF	TGCGCCAGCAGCGAGGACTTCAATGAGCAGTTCTTC
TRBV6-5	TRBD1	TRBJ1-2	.	CASSYSGTEPFYGYTF	TGTGCCAGCAGTTACTCCGGGACAGAGCCCTTCTATGGCTACACCTTC
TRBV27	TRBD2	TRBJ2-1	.	CASSLNRLAGGHNEQFF	TGTGCCAGCAGTTTAAATCGACTAGCGGGGGGGCACAATGAGCAGTTCTTC
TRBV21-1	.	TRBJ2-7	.	CASSKEGTGAYEQYF	TGTGCCAGCAGCAAAGAGGGGACAGGGGCCTACGAGCAGTACTTC
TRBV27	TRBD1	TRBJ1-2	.	CASRNRGSDGYTF	TGTGCCAGCAGAAACAGGGGGAGTGATGGCTACACCTTC
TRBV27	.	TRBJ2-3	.	CASSLQRAFHTQYF	TGTGCCAGCAGTCTCCAGCGGGCTTTCCATACGCAGTATTTT
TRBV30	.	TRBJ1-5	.	CAWGSVDSNQPQHF	TGTGCCTGGGGCTCCGTAGATAGCAATCAGCCCCAGCATTTT
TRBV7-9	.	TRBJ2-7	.	CASSLEQGIYEQYF	TGTGCCAGCAGCTTAGAACAGGGAATATACGAGCAGTACTTC
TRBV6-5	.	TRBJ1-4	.	CASTQKGRLGEKLFF	TGTGCCAGCACCCAGAAGGGGAGGCTAGGAGAAAAACTGTTTTTT
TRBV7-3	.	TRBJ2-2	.	CASSLNIGEKLFF	TGTGCCAGCAGCTTAAACATAGGGGAAAAGCTGTTTTTT
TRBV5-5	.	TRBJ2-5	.	CASSFPGEETQYF	TGTGCCAGCAGCTTTCCAGGCGAAGAGACCCAGTACTTC
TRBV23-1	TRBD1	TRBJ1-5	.	CASSHDGQVRIGSNQPQHF	TGCGCCAGCAGTCACGACGGACAGGTAAGAATTGGGAGCAATCAGCCCCAGCATTTT
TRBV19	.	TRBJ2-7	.	CASSKDSTAYEQYF	TGTGCCAGTAGTAAGGACAGCACCGCCTACGAGCAGTACTTC
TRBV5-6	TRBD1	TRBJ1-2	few	CASSDSGGNGYTF	TGTGCCAGCAGTGACTCAGGGGGCAATGGCTACACCTTC
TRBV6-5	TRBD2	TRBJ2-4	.	CASSPWGAGADIQYF	TGTGCCAGCAGTCCTTGGGGCGCGGGAGCGGACATTCAGTACTTC
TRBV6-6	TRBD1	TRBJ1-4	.	CASTLDREDEKLFF	TGTGCCAGCACTTTAGACAGGGAGGATGAAAAACTGTTTTTT
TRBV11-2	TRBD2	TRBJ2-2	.	CASSLGGGRFSGELFF	TGTGCCAGCAGCTTAGGAGGCGGGAGGTTTTCCGGGGAGCTGTTTTTT
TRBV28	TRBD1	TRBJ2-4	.	CASSLVDRERSQYF	TGTGCCAGCAGCCTTGTGGACAGGGAGCGAAGTCAGTACTTC
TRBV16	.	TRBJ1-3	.	CASSPWDTRGTIYF	TGTGCCAGCAGCCCGTGGGACACCCGAGGCACCATATATTTT